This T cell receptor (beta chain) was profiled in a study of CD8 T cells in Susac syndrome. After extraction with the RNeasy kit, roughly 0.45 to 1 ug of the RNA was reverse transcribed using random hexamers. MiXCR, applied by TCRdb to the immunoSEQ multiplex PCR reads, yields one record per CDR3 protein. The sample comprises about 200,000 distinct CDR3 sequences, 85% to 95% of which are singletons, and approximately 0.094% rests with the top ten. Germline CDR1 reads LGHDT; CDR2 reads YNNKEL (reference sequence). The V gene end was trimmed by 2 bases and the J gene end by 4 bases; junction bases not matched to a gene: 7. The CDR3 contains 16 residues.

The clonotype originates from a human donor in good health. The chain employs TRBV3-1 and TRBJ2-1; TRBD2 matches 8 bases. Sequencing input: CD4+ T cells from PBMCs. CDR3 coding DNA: TGTGCCAGCAGCCAACTAACTAGCGGAGCTTACAATGAGCAGTTCTTC. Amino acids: CASSQLTSGAYNEQFF.